The next 17 T cell receptor beta chains were all read from a single sample in a study of shared clonotypes between healthy human individuals. Assay: immunoSEQ multiplex PCR; the TCRdb copy retains only in-frame clones and omits some. The table has approximately 1.4 million clones, approximately 98% seen once. Specimen: naive CD4+ T cells sorted from blood. Subset meaning: CD45RA+ positively selected. The receptors were gathered from a man aged 25-45 years in good health.

This chain's CDR3 is CAGGLPYEQYF. CDR3 in DNA: TGTGCCGGGGGACTCCCCTACGAGCAGTACTTC. This chain connects TRBV30 to TRBJ2-7; D may be TRBD2 (6 bases). This CDR3 has 11 residues. The germline V gene encodes CDR1 GTSNPN and CDR2 SVGIG (reference sequence). The V end lost 8 bases, the J end lost 2 bases, and 10 bases lay between the germline ends.

This clone appeared a single time. The chain employs TRBV7-2 and TRBJ2-7; TRBD1 aligns across 7 bases. The length of the CDR3 is 17 residues. The V segment lost 5 bases and the J segment 0 bases; nucleotides outside the gene matches: 13. From germline, CDR1 is SGHTA and CDR2 FQGNSA. In DNA, the CDR3 is TGTGCCAGCAGCGTTCCACCGGGACAGTGGATCTCCTACGAGCAGTACTTC. Encoded protein: CASSVPPGQWISYEQYF.

The chain links TRBV28 to TRBJ1-1; D call uncertain. CDR1 is MDHEN and CDR2 is SYDVKM in the germline V gene. The CDR3 loop spans 14 amino acids. The V and J ends lost 3 bases and 9 bases respectively, with 17 bases between them. Here the CDR3 reads CASSFGLYGLKAFF. The DNA for the CDR3 is TGTGCCAGCAGTTTCGGACTCTATGGACTGAAAGCTTTCTTT. The complete variable domain, with remaining parts taken from reference TRBV28 and TRBJ1-1, reads DVKVTQSSRYLVKRTGEKVFLECVQDMDHENMFWYRQDPGLGLRLIYFSYDVKMKEKGDIPEGYSVSREKKERFSLILESASTNQTSMYLCASSFGLYGLKAFFGQGTRLTVV.

J is TRBJ2-4 and V is TRBV5-8, with unresolved D. With 4 bases removed from V and 0 bases from J, the gap between germline ends came to 8 bases. Germline V gene sequence: CDR1 SGHTS, CDR2 YDEGEE. The CDR3 consists of 14 residues. CDR3 sequence: CASSPRLAKNIQYF. DNA of the CDR3: TGTGCCAGCAGCCCCAGACTAGCCAAAAACATTCAGTACTTC.

The chain employs TRBV7-2 and TRBJ1-1; D gene uncertain. CDR1 is SGHTA and CDR2 is FQGNSA in the germline V gene. The CDR3 sequence is 13 residues long. V gave up 3 bases and J gave up 1 base, with 6 bases separating them. CDR3 sequence reads: CASSLVRNTEAFF. The CDR3 coding sequence is TGTGCCAGCAGCTTGGTAAGGAACACTGAAGCTTTCTTT.

This clone has just one count. V usage is TRBV5-1 and J usage is TRBJ2-7; 10 positions agree with TRBD1. The CDR3 length is 18 residues. CDR1 is SGHRS and CDR2 is YFSETQ in the germline V gene. With 4 bases clipped from V and 2 bases from J, the junction kept 15 bases outside the gene matches. The CDR3 region is CASSTPGQGPSFTYEQYF. The CDR3, as DNA: TGCGCCAGCAGCACACCGGGACAGGGGCCTTCGTTCACCTACGAGCAGTACTTC.

V and J are TRBV18 and TRBJ2-5; unclear D gene. The CDR3 contains 13 residues. CDR1 is KGHSH, CDR2 LQKENI, per germline. V was trimmed by 0 bases and J by 5 bases, leaving 7 bases between them. The CDR3 here is CASSPPNSETQYF. The CDR3 bases are TGTGCCAGCTCACCACCGAATTCCGAGACCCAGTACTTC.

The V gene is TRBV2, the J gene TRBJ2-5, with 11 bases matching TRBD1. V dropped 5 bases and J dropped 1; count of bases not matched to a gene: 6. CDR1 and CDR2 (germline): SNHLY, FYNNEI. This CDR3 contains 16 residues. The chain's CDR3 is CASSPGQGASQETQYF. CDR3 sequence (DNA): TGTGCCAGCAGTCCAGGACAGGGGGCGTCCCAAGAGACCCAGTACTTC.

The chain combines TRBV7-2 with TRBJ2-1; 10 bases fit TRBD2. The CDR3 loop spans 16 amino acids. Germline V gene lookup returns CDR1 SGHTA and CDR2 FQGNSA. The V and J ends lost 1 base and 6 bases, in that order; junction bases with no gene match: 6. CDR3 region: CASSLEASGRVNEQFF. In nucleotides, the CDR3 is TGTGCCAGCAGCTTAGAGGCTAGCGGGAGAGTCAATGAGCAGTTCTTC. Filled out from reference TRBV7-2 and TRBJ2-1, the complete variable domain reads GAGVSQSPSNKVTEKGKDVELRCDPISGHTALYWYRQSLGQGLEFLIYFQGNSAPDKSGLPSDRFSAERTGGSVSTLTIQRTQQEDSAVYLCASSLEASGRVNEQFFGPGTRLTVL.

This rearrangement joins TRBV2 to TRBJ2-1, with TRBD2 matching over 12 bases. Looked up from germline, CDR1 is SNHLY and CDR2 is FYNNEI. The J segment lost 1 base and the V segment lost 7 bases, leaving 8 bases of the junction unmatched. The CDR3 loop spans 17 amino acids. The CDR3 protein is CASIRTSGTESYNEQFF. CDR3 DNA: TGTGCCAGCATCCGGACTAGCGGGACCGAGTCCTACAATGAGCAGTTCTTC.

This chain uses TRBV27 with TRBJ2-7, with 10 bases fitting TRBD2. The germline CDR1 and CDR2 sequences are MNHEY and SMNVEV (reference sequence). The CDR3 sequence is 16 residues long. V was pared by 2 bases and J by 4 bases, with 8 bases of the junction left unmatched. CDR3: CASSLRASGSWYEQYF. CDR3 bases: TGTGCCAGCAGTTTAAGGGCTAGCGGGAGTTGGTACGAGCAGTACTTC.

The rearrangement joins TRBV7-3 to TRBJ2-5; 7 bases are a match to TRBD2. Germline CDR1 reads SGHTA; CDR2 reads FQGTGA. Trimming cost V 4 bases and J 5 bases; bases outside gene matches: 7. The CDR3 covers 14 residues. The CDR3 nucleotides read TGTGCCAGCAGCTCGGGCCGGGGAGGGGAGACCCAGTACTTC. This encodes CASSSGRGGETQYF.

This clone appeared once. The gene calls are TRBV28 and TRBJ1-2; TRBD1 matches at 7 bases. Germline V gene lookup returns CDR1 MDHEN and CDR2 SYDVKM. V shed 11 bases and J 8 bases; nucleotides not matched to a gene: 17. The CDR3 sequence is 14 residues long. CDR3 bases: TGTGCCTGCTGGACTCGACAGGGTCTACAGGGCTACACCTTC. It specifies CACWTRQGLQGYTF.

The CDR3 protein is CASSLQSQETQYF. The CDR3 DNA is TGTGCCAGCAGCCTACAATCCCAAGAGACCCAGTACTTC. The chain is built from TRBV7-2 and TRBJ2-5; D is unresolved. The V gene lost 5 bases and the J gene lost 1 base, with 8 bases spanning the gap. The germline V gene encodes CDR1 SGHTA and CDR2 FQGNSA. The CDR3 extends over 13 amino acids.

The chain combines TRBV5-1 with TRBJ2-1; D uncertain. The CDR3 extends over 16 amino acids. Germline V lookup: CDR1 SGHRS, CDR2 YFSETQ. Trimming removed 0 bases from V and 3 bases from J, with 13 bases in between. The CDR3 coding sequence is TGCGCCAGCAGCTTGGATTCTGGGTTTGTCTACAATGAGCAGTTCTTC. This codes for CASSLDSGFVYNEQFF.

The chain combines TRBV2 with TRBJ2-2; the D gene is possibly TRBD2 (5 bases). The V gene's germline CDR1 is SNHLY and CDR2 FYNNEI. The CDR3 is made up of 15 amino acids. Trimming left V 4 bases short and J 2 bases short, with 11 bases between. The CDR3 nucleotides are TGTGCCAGCAGTGGTCGAAGGACTAACACCGGGGAGCTGTTTTTT. It translates to CASSGRRTNTGELFF.

As regards this clone: The sample holds other DNA sequences that translate to the same CDR3. CDR3 coding DNA: TGTGCCAGCAGCCCGGGACTAGCGGGAGACAATGAGCAGTTCTTC. It yields the protein CASSPGLAGDNEQFF. The rearrangement joins TRBV5-4 to TRBJ2-1; 14 bases line up with TRBD2. The germline V gene encodes CDR1 SGHNT and CDR2 YYREEE (reference sequence). The CDR3 covers 15 residues. J was trimmed by 5 bases and V by 4 bases; bases with no gene match: 2.